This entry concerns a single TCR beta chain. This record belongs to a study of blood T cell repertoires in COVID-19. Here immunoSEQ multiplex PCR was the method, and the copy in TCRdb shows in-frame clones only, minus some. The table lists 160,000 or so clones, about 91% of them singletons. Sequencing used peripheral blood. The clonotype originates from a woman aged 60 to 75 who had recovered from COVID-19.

The CDR3 coding sequence is TGTGCCAGCAGTTATCCACAGGGCGGAACCGGGGAGCTGTTTTTT. As protein: CASSYPQGGTGELFF. V and J are TRBV6-5 and TRBJ2-2; TRBD1 might be the D (6 bases). The V end was cut by 3 bases, the J end by 5 bases, with 13 bases between. Germline V gives CDR1 MNHEY, CDR2 SVGAGI. The CDR3 contains 15 residues.